These 17 T cell receptor beta chains share one sample of origin, sequenced in a study of PD-1 blockade in classical Hodgkin lymphoma. Data came from immunoSEQ multiplex PCR; TCRdb stores just in-frame clones and leaves some out. The sample includes 35,000 to 50,000 clones, around 69% seen only once; the top ten take about 2.7%. Time point given: cycle 4 day 1 (C4D1), after more than five weeks of nivolumab. Relapses following autologous stem cell transplantation were seen in all patients, with brentuximab vedotin exposure varying. The input for sequencing was peripheral blood mononuclear cells (PBMCs), taken before the fourth cycle of nivolumab. The receptors were gathered from a human donor with classical Hodgkin lymphoma.

The chain joins TRBV6-5 to TRBJ2-7, with 10 bases aligning to TRBD2. CDR1 and CDR2 (germline): MNHEY, SVGAGI. Unmatched junction bases numbered 4, after V lost 4 bases and J lost 4 bases. This CDR3 region has 14 residues. The chain's CDR3 is CASSLLAGRYEQYF. The DNA for the CDR3 is TGTGCCAGCAGTTTACTAGCGGGGAGATACGAGCAGTACTTC.

Only a few counts were recorded for this clone. V usage is TRBV9 and J usage is TRBJ2-5, with TRBD2 matching over 7 bases. From germline, CDR1 is SGDLS and CDR2 YYNGEE. The CDR3 is 15 residues long. Trimming at V came to 4 bases and at J to 5 bases, leaving 11 bases not matched to a gene. The CDR3 loop reads CASSSAGLLGETQYF. In DNA, the CDR3 is TGTGCCAGCAGCTCAGCGGGGCTACTAGGGGAGACCCAGTACTTC.

There are a few counts of this clone. The chain joins TRBV6-5 to TRBJ2-1, with TRBD2 matching over 9 bases. V was clipped by 1 base and J by 9 bases; unmatched bases: 7. This CDR3 contains 15 residues. The germline V gene has CDR1 MNHEY and CDR2 SVGAGI. The CDR3 DNA follows: TGTGCCAGCAGTTACTTCGCGGGGGGGAGAAGTGAGCAGTTCTTC. It yields the protein CASSYFAGGRSEQFF.

The chain employs TRBV7-9 and TRBJ2-7, with D perhaps TRBD2 (6 bases). Looked up from germline, CDR1 is SEHNR and CDR2 is FQNEAQ (reference sequence). Deletions cut 2 bases from V and 6 bases from J, with 17 bases between. The CDR3 spans 15 residues. The CDR3: CASSLLEGPGGEQYF. The CDR3 DNA sequence: TGTGCCAGCAGCTTATTGGAAGGGCCCGGGGGCGAGCAGTACTTC.

V and J are TRBV28 and TRBJ1-2; D possibly corresponds to TRBD1 (6 bases). The V end lost 2 bases, the J end lost 5 bases, and 12 bases lay between the germline ends. The CDR3 contains 14 residues. Germline lookup yields CDR1 MDHEN and CDR2 SYDVKM. The CDR3: CASSLDRRAYGYTF. The CDR3 region has the DNA TGTGCCAGCAGTTTAGACAGGAGAGCTTATGGCTACACCTTC.

The chain links TRBV6-5 to TRBJ1-6; D ambiguous. This CDR3 is 13 amino acids long. CDR1 is MNHEY and CDR2 is SVGAGI in the germline V gene. The ends were cut back, 6 bases at V and 8 bases at J, with 11 bases in the middle. Here the CDR3 reads CASREAGDSPLHF. The CDR3, as DNA: TGTGCCAGCAGGGAAGCTGGGGATTCACCCCTCCACTTT.

This chain connects TRBV7-9 to TRBJ2-5, with unresolved D. Between the trimmed V and J ends, which lost 1 base and 5 bases, there was a span of 8 bases. This CDR3 is built from 13 residues. CDR1 is SEHNR, CDR2 FQNEAQ, per germline (reference sequence). The CDR3 loop reads CASSLGLGETQYF. CDR3 in DNA: TGTGCCAGCAGCTTAGGTTTGGGGGAGACCCAGTACTTC.

About this clone itself: One end of the junction varies from germline; a read error may be responsible. This chain connects TRBV7-7 to TRBJ2-5, with 12 bases aligning to TRBD2. This CDR3 comprises 14 residues. Germline CDR1 and CDR2: SSHAT and FNYEAQ (reference sequence). CDR3 nucleotides: TGTGCTAGCAGCTTATGGACTAGCGGGGCCCTTCAGTACTTC. Protein: CASSLWTSGALQYF. Full variable domain (remainder filled in from reference TRBV7-7 and TRBJ2-5): GAGVSQSPRYKVTKRGQDVTLRCDPISSHATLYWYQQALGQGPEFLTYFNYEAQPDKSGLPSDRFSAERPEGSISTLTIQRTEQRDSAMYRCASSLWTSGALQYFGPGTRLLVL.

The V call is TRBV6-5, the J call TRBJ1-2, with D perhaps TRBD1 (6 bases). CDR3 length: 12 residues. The germline V gene encodes CDR1 MNHEY and CDR2 SVGAGI. V was shortened by 7 bases and J by 6 bases, with 12 bases between the two germline ends. The CDR3 DNA is TGTGCCAGCACCCAGGGGACCCATGGCTACACCTTC. As protein: CASTQGTHGYTF.

The chain joins TRBV28 to TRBJ1-2; D is perhaps TRBD1 (5 bases). CDR1 is MDHEN and CDR2 is SYDVKM in the germline V gene. The CDR3 consists of 13 residues. The V end lost 7 bases, the J end lost 3 bases, and 12 bases lay between the germline ends. The chain's CDR3 is CASKGFSDYGYTF. In DNA, the CDR3 is TGTGCCAGCAAGGGGTTCAGCGACTATGGCTACACCTTC.

This clone was picked up a small number of times. The V call is TRBV11-2, the J call TRBJ2-7; perhaps TRBD1 as D (6 bases). Trimming took 10 bases from V and 2 from J, leaving 9 bases between them. Germline lookup yields CDR1 SGHAT and CDR2 FQNNGV. The CDR3 length is 11 residues. CDR3 sequence (DNA): TGTGCCACAAGACAGGCCTACGAGCAGTACTTC. Encoded protein: CATRQAYEQYF.

Only a few counts were recorded for this clone. The genes are TRBV6-1 and TRBJ2-7; TRBD2 matches 11 bases. Germline CDR1 and CDR2: MNHNS and SASEGT. V was pared by 11 bases and J by 3 bases, with 9 bases of the junction left unmatched. This CDR3 contains 14 residues. For the CDR3, the DNA is TGTGCCGTAGGAAATAGCGGGGGGGGCTACGAGCAGTACTTC. Its translation: CAVGNSGGGYEQYF.

The rearrangement joins TRBV2 to TRBJ2-7; D remains unclear. V was cut by 6 bases and J by 1 base, with 1 base left in between. This CDR3 has 10 residues. Per the germline V gene, CDR1 is SNHLY and CDR2 is FYNNEI. The CDR3 region has the DNA TGTGCCAGCAGGTCCTACGAGCAGTACTTC. Encoded protein: CASRSYEQYF.

This clone has just a few counts. The chain carries TRBV4-3 and TRBJ2-7; D is undetermined. Deletions cut 1 base from V and 4 bases from J, with 14 bases between. Germline V gene data show CDR1 as LGHNA and CDR2 as YSLEER. The CDR3 is 15 amino acids. The CDR3 DNA reads as TGCGCCAGCAGCCAAGGTATCCAGGCGGATTACGAGCAGTACTTC. Its protein product is CASSQGIQADYEQYF.

V is TRBV19 and J is TRBJ1-5, with 7 bases matching TRBD1. V trimming: 6 bases; J trimming: 0 bases; junction bases outside the gene matches: 8. The CDR3 consists of 16 residues. Germline V gives CDR1 LNHDA, CDR2 SQIVND (reference sequence). The CDR3 is CASRIRDRDSNQPQHF. In DNA form, the CDR3 reads TGTGCCAGTAGGATCCGGGACAGAGATAGCAATCAGCCCCAGCATTTT.

This clone was counted only a few times. The chain joins TRBV30 to TRBJ1-1; D may be TRBD1 (6 bases). The CDR3 is made up of 15 amino acids. CDR1 is GTSNPN, CDR2 SVGIG, per germline (reference sequence). V was clipped by 5 bases and J by 10 bases, with 26 bases between them. Here the CDR3 DNA reads TGTGCCTGGGTTCCGTACGTGACAGGTCAGGTCGTAGCTTTCTTT. Amino acid sequence: CAWVPYVTGQVVAFF.

In this sample, this clone turned up a few times. DNA for the CDR3: TGTGCCAGCACGCGGGGGGCCGGAGAGACCCAGTACTTC. Residues: CASTRGAGETQYF. V is TRBV2 and J is TRBJ2-5; TRBD2 matches 8 bases. Germline CDR1 is SNHLY and CDR2 is FYNNEI. V lost 7 bases to trimming and J lost 4 bases; unmatched junction nucleotides: 5. This CDR3 comprises 13 residues. The variable domain in full, with the rest retrieved from reference TRBV2 and TRBJ2-5, is EPEVTQTPSHQVTQMGQEVILRCVPISNHLYFYWYRQILGQKVEFLVSFYNNEISEKSEIFDDQFSVERPDGSNFTLKIRSTKLEDSAMYFCASTRGAGETQYFGPGTRLLVL.